Included here is one T cell receptor (beta chain) sequence, with context. At the DNA level, this CDR3 is encoded by other sequences in the same sample as well. Treatment given: roughly 18 received Ad26.COV2.S at low or high dose, single or two shots; 5 received placebo; per-sample allocation not given. Following the first vaccine or placebo injection, samples were taken on day 63. Sequenced by immunoSEQ multiplex PCR; TCRdb stores in-frame clones only, minus some. Here the sample spans 500,000 or so clones, around 85% being singletons. This sample is drawn from a study of Ad26.COV2.S vaccination and SARS-CoV-2 variants. Background on the study: Intramuscularly, Ad26.COV2.S was given either once or twice, 56 days apart.

The CDR3 contains 11 residues. CDR1 and CDR2 (germline): DFQATT, SNEGSKA (reference sequence). V lost 2 bases and J lost 4, with 3 bases in between. The sample in question was peripheral blood, obtained in a trial of Ad26.COV2.S vaccine versus placebo. This sequence joins TRBV20-1 and TRBJ2-1; D remains unclear. The source is a person aged 18 to 65 who received the Ad26.COV2.S COVID-19 vaccine or a placebo. The CDR3 bases are TGCAGTGCTAGATGGTACAATGAGCAGTTCTTC. Translation gives CSARWYNEQFF.